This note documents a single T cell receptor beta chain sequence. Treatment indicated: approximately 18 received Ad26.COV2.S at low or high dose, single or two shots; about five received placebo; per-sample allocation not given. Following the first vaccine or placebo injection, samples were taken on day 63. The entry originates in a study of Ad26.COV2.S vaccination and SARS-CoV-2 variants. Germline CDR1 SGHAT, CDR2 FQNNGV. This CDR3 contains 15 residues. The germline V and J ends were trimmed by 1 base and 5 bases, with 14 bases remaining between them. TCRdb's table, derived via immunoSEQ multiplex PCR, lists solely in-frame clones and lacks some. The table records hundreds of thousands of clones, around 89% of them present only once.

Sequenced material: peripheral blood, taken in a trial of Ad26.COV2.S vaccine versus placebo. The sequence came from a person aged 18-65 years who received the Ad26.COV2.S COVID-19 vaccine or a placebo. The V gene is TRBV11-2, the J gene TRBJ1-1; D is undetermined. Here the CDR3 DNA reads TGTGCCAGCAGCTTAGGTCTCATGATGGGAACTGAAGCTTTCTTT. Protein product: CASSLGLMMGTEAFF.